These 6 T cell receptor beta chains share one sample of origin, sequenced in a study of T cell changes during pregnancy in multiple sclerosis. Repertoires were generated with immunoSEQ multiplex PCR, while TCRdb's copy carries only in-frame clones and drops some. The data contain around 92,000 clones, roughly 93% of them singletons. Sequenced here: peripheral blood, sampled in the first trimester of pregnancy. These receptors all stem from a female donor with multiple sclerosis, enrolled in a pregnancy study.

The chain employs TRBV11-2 and TRBJ1-4; TRBD1 matches 8 bases. The trim removed 3 bases at V and 7 bases at J, leaving 7 bases unmatched. Germline CDR1 is SGHAT and CDR2 is FQNNGV. The CDR3 runs 15 residues. CDR3 region: CASSLFVQGVEKLFF. The CDR3 nucleotides are TGTGCCAGCAGCTTGTTCGTACAGGGGGTTGAAAAACTGTTTTTT.

The chain is built from TRBV11-2 and TRBJ1-2; unclear D gene. Germline V lookup: CDR1 SGHAT, CDR2 FQNNGV. This CDR3 is 16 amino acids long. The germline V and J ends were trimmed by 1 base and 7 bases, with 19 bases remaining between them. Here the CDR3 reads CASSLVNKAGKIGYTF. Here the CDR3 DNA reads TGTGCCAGCAGCTTAGTCAACAAGGCCGGGAAGATTGGCTACACCTTC.

The gene calls are TRBV5-4 and TRBJ2-7, with 8 bases matching TRBD1. The CDR3 length is 14 residues. V was pared by 5 bases and J by 2 bases, with 6 bases of the junction left unmatched. Germline CDR1 is SGHNT and CDR2 is YYREEE (reference sequence). The CDR3: CASRDTGGPYEQYF. Written as DNA, the CDR3 is TGTGCCAGCAGAGATACAGGGGGACCCTACGAGCAGTACTTC.

The chain recombines TRBV6-5 with TRBJ2-1, with D perhaps matching TRBD2 (6 bases). With 5 bases removed from V and 8 bases from J, the gap between germline ends came to 10 bases. The CDR3 runs to 12 residues. In germline, CDR1 is MNHEY, CDR2 SVGAGI. The CDR3 region has the DNA TGTGCCAGCAGTCTGACTAGTGATGAGCAGTTCTTC. Protein product: CASSLTSDEQFF.

The V gene is TRBV2, the J gene TRBJ1-1; no clear D. Trimming stripped 6 bases from V and 3 bases from J, with 8 bases between. CDR3 size: 12 residues. Germline loops: CDR1 SNHLY, CDR2 FYNNEI. Written as DNA, the CDR3 is TGTGCCAGCAGCTCCCCTTACACTGAAGCTTTCTTT. Translated, it gives CASSSPYTEAFF.

The chain uses TRBV5-1 and TRBJ2-5, with 7 bases identical to TRBD1. The V gene's germline CDR1 is SGHRS and CDR2 YFSETQ. J was trimmed by 4 bases and V by 0 bases; bases with no gene match: 6. The CDR3 length is 15 residues. The DNA for the CDR3 is TGCGCCAGCAGCTTGGGGCAGGGGGAACCAGAGACCCAGTACTTC. It translates to CASSLGQGEPETQYF.